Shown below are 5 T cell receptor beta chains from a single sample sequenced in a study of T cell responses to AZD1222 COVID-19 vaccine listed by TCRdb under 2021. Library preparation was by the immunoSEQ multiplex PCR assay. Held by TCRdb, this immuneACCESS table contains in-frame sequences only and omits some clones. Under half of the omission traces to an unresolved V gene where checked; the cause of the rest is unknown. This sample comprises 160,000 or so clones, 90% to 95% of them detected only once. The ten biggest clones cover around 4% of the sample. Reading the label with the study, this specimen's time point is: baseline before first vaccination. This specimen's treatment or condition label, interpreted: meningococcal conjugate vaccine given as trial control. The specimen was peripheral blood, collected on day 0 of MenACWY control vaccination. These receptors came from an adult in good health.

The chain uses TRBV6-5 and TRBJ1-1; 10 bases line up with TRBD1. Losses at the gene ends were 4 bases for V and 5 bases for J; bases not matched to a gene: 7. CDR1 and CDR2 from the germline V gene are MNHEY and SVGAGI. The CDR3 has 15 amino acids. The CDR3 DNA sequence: TGTGCCAGCAGTTTCGAGGGACAGGGGAGTACTGAAGCTTTCTTT. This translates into CASSFEGQGSTEAFF.

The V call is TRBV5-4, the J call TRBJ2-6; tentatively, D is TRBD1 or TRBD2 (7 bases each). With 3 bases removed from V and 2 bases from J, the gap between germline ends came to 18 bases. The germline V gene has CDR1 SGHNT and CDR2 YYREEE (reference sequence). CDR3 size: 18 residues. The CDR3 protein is CASSWAAGGATGANVLTF. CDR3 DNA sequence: TGTGCCAGCAGCTGGGCCGCAGGGGGGGCTACTGGGGCCAACGTCCTGACTTTC.

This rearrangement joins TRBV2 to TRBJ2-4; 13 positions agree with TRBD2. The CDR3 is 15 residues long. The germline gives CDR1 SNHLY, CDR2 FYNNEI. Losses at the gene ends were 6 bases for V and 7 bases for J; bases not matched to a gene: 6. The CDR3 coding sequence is TGTGCCAGCAGCGGGGGACTAGCGGGAATGAACATTCAGTACTTC. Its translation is CASSGGLAGMNIQYF.

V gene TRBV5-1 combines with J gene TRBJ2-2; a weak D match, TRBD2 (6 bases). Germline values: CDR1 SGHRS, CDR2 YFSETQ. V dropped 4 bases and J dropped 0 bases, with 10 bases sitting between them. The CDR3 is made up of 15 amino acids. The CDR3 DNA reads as TGCGCCAGCAGCCCGGGACTTGCGAACACCGGGGAGCTGTTTTTT. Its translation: CASSPGLANTGELFF.

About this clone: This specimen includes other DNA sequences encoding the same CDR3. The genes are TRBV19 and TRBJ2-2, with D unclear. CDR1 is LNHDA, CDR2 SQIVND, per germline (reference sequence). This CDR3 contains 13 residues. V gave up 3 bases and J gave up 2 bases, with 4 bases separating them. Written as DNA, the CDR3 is TGTGCCAGTAGTATCGGTAACACCGGGGAGCTGTTTTTT. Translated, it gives CASSIGNTGELFF.